Below are 20 T cell receptor beta chains sequenced from a single sample in a study of OX40 agonist ivuxolimab in advanced cancers. Some clones are missing from TCRdb's copy, which holds only in-frame ones; the method was immunoSEQ multiplex PCR. The sample consists of some 62,000 clones, approximately 89% of them appearing once. Sequencing used CD4+ or CD8+ T cells sorted from blood, obtained in a trial of the OX40 agonist ivuxolimab. The origin of the receptors is an adult with an advanced solid tumor such as melanoma, head and neck, liver or kidney cancer.

This chain links TRBV6-5 with TRBJ2-5, with D perhaps TRBD2 (5 bases). The germline V gene has CDR1 MNHEY and CDR2 SVGAGI. V shed 4 bases and J shed 9 bases, with 15 bases lying between them. This CDR3 spans 13 amino acids. The CDR3 is CASSSIASPAQYF. CDR3 coding DNA: TGTGCCAGCAGTTCGATAGCGTCCCCGGCCCAGTACTTC.

The rearrangement joins TRBV27 to TRBJ1-2, with D possibly matching TRBD1 (5 bases). Trimming stripped 8 bases from V and 6 bases from J, with 16 bases between. There are 13 residues in the CDR3. Germline V gives CDR1 MNHEY, CDR2 SMNVEV (reference sequence). The CDR3 bases are TGTGCCAGCTCCCCTGGGGCGGGTAATGGCTACACCTTC. It translates to CASSPGAGNGYTF.

J is TRBJ1-4 and V is TRBV19, with TRBD1 identical over 8 bases. Germline V lookup: CDR1 LNHDA, CDR2 SQIVND (reference sequence). This CDR3 has 16 residues. Germline trimming cut 4 bases from V and 5 bases from J; bases unmatched to any gene: 9. In DNA form, the CDR3 reads TGTGCCAGTAGTACCCTCATGACAGGGGACAATGAAAAACTGTTTTTT. It specifies CASSTLMTGDNEKLFF.

V usage is TRBV11-2 and J usage is TRBJ2-5; D might be TRBD1 or TRBD2, each matching 5 bases. Germline V gene data show CDR1 as SGHAT and CDR2 as FQNNGV. V dropped 5 bases and J dropped 3 bases, with 19 bases sitting between them. CDR3 size: 16 residues. CDR3 nucleotides: TGTGCCAGCAGCGCCCCTGACAGCGGCTTGAAAGAGACCCAGTACTTC. Translation gives CASSAPDSGLKETQYF.

DNA of the CDR3: TGCAGCGTCTACTCCGGGAATGAAAAACTGTTTTTT. Encoded protein: CSVYSGNEKLFF. The chain links TRBV29-1 to TRBJ1-4; D is unresolved. Trimming took off 6 bases at V and 5 bases at J, with 10 bases between the two ends. Germline lookup yields CDR1 SQVTM and CDR2 ANQGSEA. The CDR3 is made up of 12 amino acids.

This clone was found once. CDR3 sequence reads: CASGPQGDVTGELFF. For the CDR3, the DNA is TGTGCTAGTGGTCCTCAGGGGGACGTCACCGGGGAGCTGTTTTTT. The chain has TRBV12-5 and TRBJ2-2; 7 nucleotides align to TRBD1. J gave up 4 bases and V 5 bases, and 7 bases lay outside the gene matches. CDR3 size: 15 residues. Germline lookup yields CDR1 LGHNT and CDR2 FRNRAP.

V usage is TRBV19 and J usage is TRBJ1-5, with 7 positions matching TRBD1. V trimming: 6 bases; J trimming: 3 bases; junction bases outside the gene matches: 5. Per the germline V gene, CDR1 is LNHDA and CDR2 is SQIVND (reference sequence). This CDR3 contains 14 residues. This chain's CDR3 is CASRETGANQPQHF. The CDR3 DNA sequence: TGTGCCAGTAGGGAAACAGGGGCCAATCAGCCCCAGCATTTT.

The chain couples TRBV5-4 to TRBJ2-1; D may be TRBD1 or TRBD2 (5 bases each). This CDR3 spans 15 amino acids. With 3 bases removed from V and 6 bases from J, the gap between germline ends came to 16 bases. CDR1 is SGHNT, CDR2 YYREEE, per germline (reference sequence). The CDR3: CASSSTGTQGNEQFF. The CDR3 nucleotides read TGTGCCAGCAGCTCCACCGGGACCCAAGGCAATGAGCAGTTCTTC.

The chain has TRBV7-6 and TRBJ2-7, with D perhaps TRBD1 (5 bases). Germline V gene data show CDR1 as SGHVS and CDR2 as FNYEAQ. The V and J ends lost 1 base and 2 bases respectively, with 6 bases between them. The CDR3 sequence is 13 residues long. The CDR3 coding sequence is TGTGCCAGCAGCTTAGACAGGACCTACGAGCAGTACTTC. Amino acids: CASSLDRTYEQYF.

V gene TRBV7-2 combines with J gene TRBJ2-6; D call uncertain. V lost 3 bases, J lost 4 bases, and 10 bases lay in between. The CDR3 is 15 residues long. Looked up from germline, CDR1 is SGHTA and CDR2 is FQGNSA. CDR3 residues: CASSLGMSGANVLTF. CDR3 in DNA: TGTGCCAGCAGCTTGGGCATGTCGGGGGCCAACGTCCTGACTTTC. Full variable domain (rest looked up from reference TRBV7-2 and TRBJ2-6): GAGVSQSPSNKVTEKGKDVELRCDPISGHTALYWYRQSLGQGLEFLIYFQGNSAPDKSGLPSDRFSAERTGGSVSTLTIQRTQQEDSAVYLCASSLGMSGANVLTFGAGSRLTVL.

The chain combines TRBV7-7 with TRBJ2-1; tentatively, D is TRBD1 or TRBD2 (5 bases each). Deletions cut 1 base from V and 6 bases from J, with 19 bases between. Looked up from germline, CDR1 is SSHAT and CDR2 is FNYEAQ (reference sequence). The CDR3 spans 17 residues. The CDR3 bases are TGTGCCAGCAGCTTAGGACCCGGGACGATCGGTCGCAATGAGCAGTTCTTC. It yields the protein CASSLGPGTIGRNEQFF.

The chain combines TRBV28 with TRBJ1-1; a weak D match, TRBD1 (5 bases). V lost 4 bases and J lost 5, with 8 bases in between. Germline V gene sequence: CDR1 MDHEN, CDR2 SYDVKM. The CDR3 spans 12 residues. The CDR3 nucleotides are TGTGCCAGCAGTTCGGGACTTACTGAAGCTTTCTTT. It is translated as CASSSGLTEAFF.

CDR3 nucleotide sequence: TGTGCCAGCAGTTATTTTGCAAGCTCTGGGGCCAACGTCCTGACTTTC. Translated: CASSYFASSGANVLTF. The chain employs TRBV6-5 and TRBJ2-6; D is unclear. V lost 3 bases to trimming and J lost 0 bases, with 9 bases between them. This CDR3 comprises 16 residues. CDR1 MNHEY and CDR2 SVGAGI come from the germline V gene.

The chain is built from TRBV7-8 and TRBJ1-2; 7 bases fit TRBD1. The CDR3 sequence is 18 residues long. Germline lookup yields CDR1 SGHVS and CDR2 FQNEAQ. V was pared by 1 base and J by 0 bases, with 11 bases of the junction left unmatched. The CDR3 coding sequence is TGTGCCAGCAGCTTAGTGTCAGGACAGGCCAGCACTAACTATGGCTACACCTTC. This encodes CASSLVSGQASTNYGYTF.

The genes are TRBV5-4 and TRBJ2-7, with TRBD1 as a possible D gene (5 bases). The germline V and J ends were trimmed by 0 bases and 2 bases, with 9 bases remaining between them. This CDR3 has 14 residues. CDR1 is SGHNT, CDR2 YYREEE, per germline (reference sequence). DNA of the CDR3: TGTGCCAGCAGCTTGGGGGCAGGGACCTACGAGCAGTACTTC. Its translation is CASSLGAGTYEQYF.

The chain recombines TRBV7-2 with TRBJ2-5; D not resolved. Germline CDR1 and CDR2: SGHTA and FQGNSA. Trimming pared 2 bases from V and 5 bases from J, leaving 15 bases between. CDR3 length: 15 amino acids. CDR3 sequence: CASSLIGVDRETQYF. The CDR3, as DNA: TGTGCCAGCAGCTTAATCGGAGTCGATAGGGAGACCCAGTACTTC.

V gene TRBV29-1 combines with J gene TRBJ1-1; a possible D gene is TRBD1 (5 bases). This CDR3 is built from 14 residues. Trimming shortened V by 7 bases and J by 4 bases, and 19 bases separated the two germline ends. Germline V gene data show CDR1 as SQVTM and CDR2 as ANQGSEA. CDR3 amino acids: CSAWGGEGRTEAFF. The DNA of the CDR3 is TGCAGCGCTTGGGGAGGGGAGGGGCGCACTGAAGCTTTCTTT.

The gene calls are TRBV13 and TRBJ2-1; 8 bases fit TRBD2. The germline V gene encodes CDR1 PRHDT and CDR2 FYEKMQ (reference sequence). The V segment lost 5 bases and the J segment 8 bases; nucleotides outside the gene matches: 11. The CDR3 is 15 residues long. The chain's CDR3 is CASSTTGTSEDEQFF. CDR3 DNA: TGTGCCAGCAGCACTACCGGGACTAGTGAAGATGAGCAGTTCTTC.

V and J are TRBV2 and TRBJ2-7; the match to TRBD2 covers 10 bases. The junction had 11 bases not matched to a gene; V was cut back by 3 bases and J by 6 bases. This CDR3 region has 16 residues. Germline lookup yields CDR1 SNHLY and CDR2 FYNNEI. The CDR3 region has the DNA TGTGCCAGCAGTGACTGGTTGGCTAGCGGGAGCGGCGAGCAGTACTTC. It codes for CASSDWLASGSGEQYF.

J is TRBJ1-3 and V is TRBV13; D is uncertain. V was shortened by 0 bases and J by 2 bases, with 17 bases between the two germline ends. Germline V gene lookup returns CDR1 PRHDT and CDR2 FYEKMQ (reference sequence). This CDR3 has 18 residues. Here the CDR3 reads CASSLGGMRPLAGNTIYF. For the CDR3, the DNA is TGTGCCAGCAGCTTAGGCGGAATGAGACCCCTAGCTGGAAACACCATATATTTT.